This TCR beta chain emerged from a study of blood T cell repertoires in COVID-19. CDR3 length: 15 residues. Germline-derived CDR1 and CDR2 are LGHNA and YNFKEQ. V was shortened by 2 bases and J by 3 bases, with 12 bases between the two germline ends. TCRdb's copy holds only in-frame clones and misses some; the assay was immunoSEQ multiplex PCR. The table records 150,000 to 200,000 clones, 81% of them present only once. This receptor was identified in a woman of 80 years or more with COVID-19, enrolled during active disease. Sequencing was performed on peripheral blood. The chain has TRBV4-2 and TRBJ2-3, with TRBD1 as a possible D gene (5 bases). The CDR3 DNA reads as TGTGCCAGCAGCCAAAGCAGGGAATGGACAGATACGCAGTATTTT. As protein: CASSQSREWTDTQYF.